One T cell receptor beta chain is described in this entry. Its target is not known. This sample stems from a study of shared clonotypes between healthy human individuals. Overall study findings and caveats: Clonotypes shared by all four sorted-subset donors had higher generation probabilities than non-shared clonotypes. Rarefaction indicated that sorted-subset sequencing remained incomplete although depth was large.

Splitting of CD4+ cells produced CD45RA+ naive and CD45RA-negative memory subsets. Repertoires were generated with immunoSEQ multiplex PCR, while TCRdb's copy carries only in-frame clones and drops some. The sample holds under 600,000 clones; about 97% are singletons and the top ten take around 0.058%. The sequence was obtained from a woman aged 25-40 years in good health. Sequencing input: naive CD4+ T cells sorted from blood. The subset was: CD45RA+ positively selected.

In nucleotides, the CDR3 is TGTGCCACTACCTCCAGGGGTGAGGGGGACTTGGAGCAGTACTTC. Protein product: CATTSRGEGDLEQYF. This chain uses TRBV2 with TRBJ2-7; D could derive from TRBD1 or TRBD2 (6 bases each). Germline-derived CDR1 and CDR2 are SNHLY and FYNNEI. The CDR3 has 15 amino acids. V was clipped by 10 bases and J by 7 bases, with 26 bases between them.